This T cell receptor (beta chain) was sequenced for a study of tumor and adjacent non-tumor tissue in lung cancer. Study-level information: There were some 12 adenocarcinoma, 2 squamous cell carcinoma and 1 small cell lung cancer cases. Whole-study results and caveats: TCR diversity was significantly greater in tumor than normal lung tissue.

The length of the CDR3 is 16 residues. Germline loops: CDR1 MNHNY, CDR2 SVGAGI (reference sequence). V lost 5 bases and J lost 4; bases outside the gene matches: 10. No cell sorting was done before RNA was extracted from the tissue. Between August and November 2014, newly diagnosed, chemotherapy-naive lung cancer patients underwent thoracic surgery in China. This clonotype was seen many times. Its antigen is not known. The library came from three nested PCR rounds adapted from ARM-PCR protocols. TCRdb passed the multiplex PCR reads through MiXCR, listing each CDR3 protein once. Here the sample spans 70,000 to 90,000 distinct CDR3 sequences, roughly 80% being singletons.

The chain couples TRBV6-6 to TRBJ2-1; 8 positions match TRBD2. The specimen was lung tumor tissue. The TCR originated in a woman in her 50s with non-small cell lung cancer. In nucleotides, the CDR3 is TGTGCCAGCAGTATCTCAGCGGGAGCGGTGTACAATGAGCAGTTCTTC. It yields the protein CASSISAGAVYNEQFF.